This TCR beta chain was recorded in a study of blood T cell repertoires in COVID-19 (dated by TCRdb to 2019 to 2021). As for the study more broadly: Collaborator samples came from the United States, Italy and Spain and covered acute and convalescent phases of COVID-19. The material from the prospective study consisted of cDNA or gDNA derived from T cells, B-cell-depleted T cells, or PBMCs. Subjects who had been exposed to COVID-19, were actively infected with it, or had recovered from it provided the deeply sampled blood TCRbeta repertoires that made up the dataset. The repertoires were released in a freely available public database meant as a resource for research on the immune response to SARS-CoV-2. Samples were obtained from the ongoing ImmuneRACE study (first 160 participants) and from 1,000 to 1,500 subjects provided by 6 global collaborators. A de-identified subject ID, COVID-19 status, age in years and sex were almost always included in the sample metadata. Where HLA class I and class II types were available, the types were taken from metadata supplied by the sample provider, not from assay-based typing.

The immunoSEQ Assay, a bias-controlled multiplex PCR, was used to amplify TCRbeta CDR3 regions from genomic DNA. From the authors' description of their analysis: The number of nucleated cells in each sample was estimated from the amplification of reference gene primers within the assay. To quantify the absolute abundance of each unique TCRbeta CDR3 rearrangement, sequence reads were collapsed and filtered. For each sample, productive Simpson clonality was calculated as the square root of Simpson's diversity index across productive rearrangements. TCRdb retrieved this table from immuneACCESS and kept in-frame rearrangements only. Not all clones are present; in checked studies, unresolved V genes account for under half, and no reason is known for the remainder. V and J calls and clone size come straight from that table; D and trimming were deduced from the DNA. Recorded for this sample are some 170,000 clones; approximately 79% of them occurred a single time. In total, the top ten clones hold approximately 26% of the sample.

From V the trimming removes 6 bases and from J it removes 5 bases, while the gene matches leave 17 bases of the junction unaccounted for. The germline V gene (reference sequence) supplies CDR1 LNHDA and CDR2 SQIVND. The CDR3 covers 17 residues, taking in both the cysteine and the phenylalanine. The DNA shown is the 51-base CDR3, in frame from base 1. Collaborating institutions collected whole blood in K2EDTA tubes following their own protocols. For TCRbeta analysis, collaborators shipped samples as frozen whole blood, isolated PBMCs, or DNA extracted from either of those sample types. As regards this clone: Its antigen is unknown. It has no much larger one-base neighbor in the sample; base qualities were not kept.

The research as a whole found: The amount of clinical and demographic metadata varied by source and participant and was provided uncurated.

The rearrangement combines TRBV19 with TRBJ2-5; TRBD2 matches 8 bases in the middle. This sequence was found in a woman in her 70s with acute or convalescent COVID-19. Sample: peripheral blood. The DNA is TGTGCCAGTAGGAGGGGGAGGGGTAGCGGGAAGTGGGAGACCCAGTACTTC. The resulting protein is CASRRGRGSGKWETQYF.